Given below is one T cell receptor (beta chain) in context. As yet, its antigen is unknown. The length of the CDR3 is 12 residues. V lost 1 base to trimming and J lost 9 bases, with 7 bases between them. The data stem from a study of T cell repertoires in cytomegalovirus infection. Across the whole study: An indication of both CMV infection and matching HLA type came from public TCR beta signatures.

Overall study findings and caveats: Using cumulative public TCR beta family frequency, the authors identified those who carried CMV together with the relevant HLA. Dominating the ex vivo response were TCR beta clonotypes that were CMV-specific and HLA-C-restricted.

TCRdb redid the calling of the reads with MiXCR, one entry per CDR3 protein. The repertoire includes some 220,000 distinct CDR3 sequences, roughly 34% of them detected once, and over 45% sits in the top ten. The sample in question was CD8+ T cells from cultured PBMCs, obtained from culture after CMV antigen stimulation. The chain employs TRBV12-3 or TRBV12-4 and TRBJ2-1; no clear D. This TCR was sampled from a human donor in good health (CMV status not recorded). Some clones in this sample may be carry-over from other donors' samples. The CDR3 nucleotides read TGTGCCAGCAGTTTAGGGGATAGTGAGCAGTTCTTC. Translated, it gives CASSLGDSEQFF.